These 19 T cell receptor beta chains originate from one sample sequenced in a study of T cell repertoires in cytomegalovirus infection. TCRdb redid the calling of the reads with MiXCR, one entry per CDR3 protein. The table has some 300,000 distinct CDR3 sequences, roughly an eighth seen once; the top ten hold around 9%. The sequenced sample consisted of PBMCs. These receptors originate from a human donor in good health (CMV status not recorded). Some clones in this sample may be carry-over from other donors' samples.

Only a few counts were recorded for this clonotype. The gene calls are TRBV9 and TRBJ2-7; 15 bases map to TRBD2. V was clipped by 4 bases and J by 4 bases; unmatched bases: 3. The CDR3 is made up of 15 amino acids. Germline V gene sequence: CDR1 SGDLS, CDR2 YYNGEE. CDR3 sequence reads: CASSRTSGGVYEQYF. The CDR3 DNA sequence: TGTGCCAGCAGCCGGACTAGCGGGGGGGTATACGAGCAGTACTTC. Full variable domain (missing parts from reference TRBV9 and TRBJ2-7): DSGVTQTPKHLITATGQRVTLRCSPRSGDLSVYWYQQSLDQGLQFLIQYYNGEERAKGNILERFSAQQFPDLHSELNLSSLELGDSALYFCASSRTSGGVYEQYFGPGTRLTVT.

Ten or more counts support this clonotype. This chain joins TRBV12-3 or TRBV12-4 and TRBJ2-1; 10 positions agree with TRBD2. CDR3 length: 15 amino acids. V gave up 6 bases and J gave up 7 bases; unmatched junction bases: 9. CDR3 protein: CASSQSGGALNEQFF. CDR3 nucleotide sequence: TGTGCCAGCAGCCAAAGCGGGGGGGCCTTGAATGAGCAGTTCTTC.

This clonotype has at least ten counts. This CDR3 is CASSNWSEQYF. Here the CDR3 DNA reads TGTGCCAGCAGTAACTGGTCCGAGCAGTACTTC. The V gene is TRBV2, the J gene TRBJ2-7; D not certain. The CDR3 consists of 11 residues. Deletions cut 5 bases from V and 6 bases from J, with 8 bases between. CDR1 is SNHLY and CDR2 is FYNNEI in the germline V gene.

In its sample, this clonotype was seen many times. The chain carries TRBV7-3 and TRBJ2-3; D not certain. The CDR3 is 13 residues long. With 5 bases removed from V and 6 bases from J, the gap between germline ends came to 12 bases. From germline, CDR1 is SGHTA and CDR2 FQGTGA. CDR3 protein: CASSPSPEDTQYF. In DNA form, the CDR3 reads TGTGCCAGCAGCCCCTCCCCCGAGGATACGCAGTATTTT.

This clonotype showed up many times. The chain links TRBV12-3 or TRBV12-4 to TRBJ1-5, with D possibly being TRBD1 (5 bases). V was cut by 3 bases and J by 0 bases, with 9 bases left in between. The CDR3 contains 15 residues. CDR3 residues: CASSLGQNSNQPQHF. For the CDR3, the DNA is TGTGCCAGCAGTTTGGGGCAGAATAGCAATCAGCCCCAGCATTTT.

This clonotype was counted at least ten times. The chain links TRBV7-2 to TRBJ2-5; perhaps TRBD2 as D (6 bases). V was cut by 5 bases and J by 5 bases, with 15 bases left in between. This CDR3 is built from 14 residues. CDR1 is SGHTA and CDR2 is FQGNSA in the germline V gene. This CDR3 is CASSPRRGGETQYF. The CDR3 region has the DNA TGTGCCAGCAGCCCCAGGAGGGGTGGTGAGACCCAGTACTTC.

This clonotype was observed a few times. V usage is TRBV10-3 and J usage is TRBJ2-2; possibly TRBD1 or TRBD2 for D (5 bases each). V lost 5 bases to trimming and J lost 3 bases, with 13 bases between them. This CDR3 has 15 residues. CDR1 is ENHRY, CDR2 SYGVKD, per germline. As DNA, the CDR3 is TGTGCCATCAGTTCTACGGGGACGGACACCGGGGAGCTGTTTTTT. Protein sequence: CAISSTGTDTGELFF.

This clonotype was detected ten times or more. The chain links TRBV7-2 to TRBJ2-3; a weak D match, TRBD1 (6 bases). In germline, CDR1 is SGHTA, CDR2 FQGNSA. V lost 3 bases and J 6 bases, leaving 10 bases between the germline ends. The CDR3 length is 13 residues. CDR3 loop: CASSFRQGDTQYF. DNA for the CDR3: TGTGCCAGCAGCTTCCGCCAGGGGGATACGCAGTATTTT. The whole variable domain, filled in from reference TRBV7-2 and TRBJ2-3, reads GAGVSQSPSNKVTEKGKDVELRCDPISGHTALYWYRQSLGQGLEFLIYFQGNSAPDKSGLPSDRFSAERTGGSVSTLTIQRTQQEDSAVYLCASSFRQGDTQYFGPGTRLTVL.

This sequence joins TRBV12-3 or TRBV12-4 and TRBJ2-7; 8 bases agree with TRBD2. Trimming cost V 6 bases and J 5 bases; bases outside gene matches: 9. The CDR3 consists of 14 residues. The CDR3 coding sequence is TGTGCCAGCAGCCCCCCGGGACTAGGGAACGAGCAGTACTTC. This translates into CASSPPGLGNEQYF.

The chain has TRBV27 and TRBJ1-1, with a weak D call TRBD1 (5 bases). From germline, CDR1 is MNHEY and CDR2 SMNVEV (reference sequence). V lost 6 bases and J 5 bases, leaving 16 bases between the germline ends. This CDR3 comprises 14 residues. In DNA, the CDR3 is TGTGCCAGCAGAGGCCGGGGGGGTTGGACTGAAGCTTTCTTT. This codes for CASRGRGGWTEAFF.

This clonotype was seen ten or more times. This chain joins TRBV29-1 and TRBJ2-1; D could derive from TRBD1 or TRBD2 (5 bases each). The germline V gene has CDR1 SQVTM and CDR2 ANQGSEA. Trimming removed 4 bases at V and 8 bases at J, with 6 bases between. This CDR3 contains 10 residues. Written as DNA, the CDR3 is TGCAGCGTTGGGGGGTATGAGCAGTTCTTC. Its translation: CSVGGYEQFF.

The CDR3 here is CASSQVETAGPLGGYTF. In DNA form, the CDR3 reads TGTGCCAGCAGCCAAGTTGAGACAGCAGGGCCTTTGGGGGGCTACACCTTC. V and J are TRBV14 and TRBJ1-2, with D maybe TRBD1 (5 bases). CDR1 SGHDN and CDR2 FVKESK come from the germline V gene. V lost 1 base and J 8 bases, leaving 23 bases between the germline ends. This CDR3 contains 17 residues.

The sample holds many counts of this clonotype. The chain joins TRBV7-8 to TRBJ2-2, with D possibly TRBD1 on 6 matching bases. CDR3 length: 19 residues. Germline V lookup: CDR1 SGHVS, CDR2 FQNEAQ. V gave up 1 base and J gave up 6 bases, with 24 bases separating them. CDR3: CASSLGWTDIGPLAGELFF. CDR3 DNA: TGTGCCAGCAGCTTAGGGTGGACAGATATTGGGCCCTTAGCCGGGGAGCTGTTTTTT.

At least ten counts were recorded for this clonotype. In DNA form, the CDR3 reads TGTGCCAGCAGTTTTACAGATACGCAGTATTTT. It translates to CASSFTDTQYF. V and J are TRBV12-3 or TRBV12-4 and TRBJ2-3; no reliable D call. V was cut by 3 bases and J by 3 bases, with 1 base left in between. This CDR3 comprises 11 residues.

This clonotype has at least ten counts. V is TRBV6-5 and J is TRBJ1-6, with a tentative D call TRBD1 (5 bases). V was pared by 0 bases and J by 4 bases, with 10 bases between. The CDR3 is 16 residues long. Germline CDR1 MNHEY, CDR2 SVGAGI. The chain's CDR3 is CASSYSKQAYNSPLHF. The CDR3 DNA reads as TGTGCCAGCAGTTACTCGAAACAGGCGTATAATTCACCCCTCCACTTT.

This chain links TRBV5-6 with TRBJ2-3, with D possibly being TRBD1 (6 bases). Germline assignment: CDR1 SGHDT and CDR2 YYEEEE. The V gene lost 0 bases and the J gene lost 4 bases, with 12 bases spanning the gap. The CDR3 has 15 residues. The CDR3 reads CASSLDTGSPDTQYF. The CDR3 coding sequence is TGTGCCAGCAGCTTGGATACAGGGTCGCCAGATACGCAGTATTTT.

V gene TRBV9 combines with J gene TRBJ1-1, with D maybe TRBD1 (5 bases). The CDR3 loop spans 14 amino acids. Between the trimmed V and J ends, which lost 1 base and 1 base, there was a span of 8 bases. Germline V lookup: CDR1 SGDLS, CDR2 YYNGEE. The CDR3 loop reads CASSVPTGNTEAFF. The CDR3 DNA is TGTGCCAGCAGCGTACCAACAGGGAACACTGAAGCTTTCTTT.

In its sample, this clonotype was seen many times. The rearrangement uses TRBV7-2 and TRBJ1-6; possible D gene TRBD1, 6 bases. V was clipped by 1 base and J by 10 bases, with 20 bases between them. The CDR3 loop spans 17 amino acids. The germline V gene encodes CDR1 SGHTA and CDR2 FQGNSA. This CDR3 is CASSLGGGRAGGSPLHF. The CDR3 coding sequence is TGTGCCAGCAGCTTAGGGGGGGGCCGGGCAGGTGGATCACCCCTCCACTTT.

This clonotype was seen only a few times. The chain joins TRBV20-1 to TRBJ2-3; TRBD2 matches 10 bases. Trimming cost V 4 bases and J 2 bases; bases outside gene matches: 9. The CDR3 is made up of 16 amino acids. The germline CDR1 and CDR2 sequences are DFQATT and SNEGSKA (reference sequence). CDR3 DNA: TGCAGTGCTACCCAGCCCACTAGCGGGGACACAGATACGCAGTATTTT. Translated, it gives CSATQPTSGDTDTQYF.